This TCR beta chain comes out of a study of Graves' ophthalmopathy and Graves' hyperthyroidism. Study observations and caveats: In separating ophthalmopathy from stable hyperthyroidism, a 13-signature model achieved roughly 90% sensitivity and around 80% specificity.

The table lists this clonotype with a few counts. What it binds is not known. Amplified material comprised TCR beta CDR3 regions derived from RNA transcripts. RT-PCR with HTBI primers came first, then second-round multiplex PCR. Each CDR3 protein gets one entry after TCRdb re-called the multiplex PCR reads with MiXCR. Of 230,000 or so distinct CDR3 sequences listed, around 42% are singletons. V was clipped by 1 base and J by 4 bases, with 22 bases between them. Germline loops: CDR1 DFQATT, CDR2 SNEGSKA (reference sequence). CDR3 length: 17 amino acids. Sequenced material: peripheral blood. This rearrangement joins TRBV20-1 to TRBJ1-2; D is uncertain. The TCR originated in an adult man with Graves' ophthalmopathy. CDR3 residues: CSARARGVLSGLYGYTF. CDR3 sequence (DNA): TGCAGTGCTAGAGCCCGTGGGGTACTATCTGGTCTCTATGGCTACACCTTC.